These 6 T cell receptor beta chains share one sample of origin, sequenced in a study of OX40 agonist ivuxolimab in advanced cancers. Assay used: immunoSEQ multiplex PCR; TCRdb lists only in-frame clones, some missing. This table holds tens of thousands of clones, approximately 90% found once. Here the sequenced sample was CD4+ or CD8+ T cells sorted from blood, taken in a trial of the OX40 agonist ivuxolimab. Every receptor here comes from an adult with an advanced solid tumor such as melanoma, head and neck, liver or kidney cancer.

The chain recombines TRBV7-2 with TRBJ2-2; D unresolved. V shed 5 bases and J shed 2 bases, with 9 bases lying between them. Germline V lookup: CDR1 SGHTA, CDR2 FQGNSA. The CDR3 has 14 amino acids. The chain's CDR3 is CASSLGLNTGELFF. DNA for the CDR3: TGTGCCAGCAGCCTCGGGTTAAACACCGGGGAGCTGTTTTTT.

The gene calls are TRBV11-2 and TRBJ2-2; 9 bases align to TRBD2. The junction had 2 bases not matched to a gene; V was cut back by 1 base and J by 2 bases. The CDR3 totals 16 residues. Germline assignment: CDR1 SGHAT and CDR2 FQNNGV. The CDR3 reads CASSLGLAENTGELFF. DNA of the CDR3: TGTGCCAGCAGCTTAGGACTAGCGGAAAACACCGGGGAGCTGTTTTTT.

The chain recombines TRBV28 with TRBJ2-3; 11 nucleotides match TRBD1. This CDR3 has 15 residues. Germline loops: CDR1 MDHEN, CDR2 SYDVKM. With 9 bases clipped from V and 5 bases from J, the junction kept 10 bases outside the gene matches. This CDR3 is CASSQRTGGKDTQYF. DNA of the CDR3: TGTGCCAGTAGCCAACGGACAGGGGGCAAAGATACGCAGTATTTT.

The rearrangement links TRBV27 to TRBJ2-7; 7 nucleotides line up with TRBD1. The germline V gene encodes CDR1 MNHEY and CDR2 SMNVEV (reference sequence). This CDR3 spans 13 amino acids. Losses at the gene ends were 6 bases for V and 4 bases for J; bases not matched to a gene: 6. This CDR3 is CASSPGTEYEQYF. The DNA of the CDR3 is TGTGCCAGCAGCCCCGGGACAGAATACGAGCAGTACTTC.

The J gene is TRBJ1-3, the V gene TRBV5-6; a weak D match, TRBD1 (6 bases). With 2 bases removed from V and 2 bases from J, the gap between germline ends came to 14 bases. The CDR3 runs to 16 residues. Germline V lookup: CDR1 SGHDT, CDR2 YYEEEE. The CDR3 reads CASSFTQGGAGNTIYF. CDR3 sequence (DNA): TGTGCCAGCAGCTTTACACAGGGAGGAGCTGGAAACACCATATATTTT.

CDR3 in amino acids: CASSQSGPPSSYNEQFF. The CDR3 region has the DNA TGCGCCAGCAGCCAATCCGGGCCCCCTAGCTCCTACAATGAGCAGTTCTTC. The rearrangement joins TRBV4-3 to TRBJ2-1; no clear D gene. CDR1 is LGHNA, CDR2 YSLEER, per germline. The germline V and J ends were trimmed by 2 bases and 0 bases, with 14 bases remaining between them. This CDR3 region has 17 residues.